This T cell receptor (beta chain) was obtained from a study of blood T cell repertoires in COVID-19. Study in general: Collection of acute and convalescent COVID-19 samples took place in the United States, Italy and Spain. T cells, B-cell-depleted T cells, or PBMCs provided the cDNA or gDNA that served as material.

Original methodology: Estimation of nucleated cell counts relied on the amplification of reference gene primers. Generated by immunoSEQ multiplex PCR, the TCRdb table keeps only in-frame clones and is missing some. Clone size and the V and J calls come from that table; the DNA yielded D and trimming. Seen here are 200,000 to 250,000 clones, roughly 84% observed once, and the top ten hold 2% to 2.5%. The V gene's germline CDR1 is LGHDT and CDR2 YNNKEL (reference sequence). V shed 1 base and J 7 bases; nucleotides not matched to a gene: 3. This CDR3 is 16 amino acids long. This clone was counted once. The genes are TRBV3-1 (or the pseudogene TRBV3-2) and TRBJ1-6, with 11 bases lining up with TRBD1. The source of this sequence is a woman aged 35 to 49 who had recovered from COVID-19. Specimen: peripheral blood. This chain's CDR3 is CASSQGTGGANSPLHF. CDR3 sequence (DNA): TGTGCCAGCAGCCAAGGGACAGGGGGCGCAAATTCACCCCTCCACTTT.